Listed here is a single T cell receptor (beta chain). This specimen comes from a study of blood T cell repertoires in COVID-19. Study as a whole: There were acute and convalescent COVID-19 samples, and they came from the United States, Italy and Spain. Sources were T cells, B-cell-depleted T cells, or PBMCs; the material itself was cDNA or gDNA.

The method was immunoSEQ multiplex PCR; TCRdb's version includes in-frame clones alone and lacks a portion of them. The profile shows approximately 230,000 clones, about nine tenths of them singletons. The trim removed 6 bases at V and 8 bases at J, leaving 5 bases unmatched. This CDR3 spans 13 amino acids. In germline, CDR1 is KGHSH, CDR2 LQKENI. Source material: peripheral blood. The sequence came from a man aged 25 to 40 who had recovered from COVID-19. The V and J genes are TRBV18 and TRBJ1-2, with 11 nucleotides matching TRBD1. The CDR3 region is CASSPRTGGGYTF. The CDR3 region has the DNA TGTGCCAGCTCCCCCAGGACAGGGGGCGGCTACACCTTC. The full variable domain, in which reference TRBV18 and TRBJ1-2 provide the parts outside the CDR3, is NAGVMQNPRHLVRRRGQEARLRCSPMKGHSHVYWYRQLPEEGLKFMVYLQKENIIDESGMPKERFSAEFPKEGPSILRIQQVVRGDSAAYFCASSPRTGGGYTFGSGTRLTVV.